Listed below are T cell receptor beta chains from one sample, sequenced in a study of identifying expanded T cells in peripheral blood. The method was immunoSEQ multiplex PCR; TCRdb's version includes in-frame clones alone and lacks a portion of them. The sample has 100,000 to 150,000 clones; 80% to 90% are singletons. Source material: blood. The receptor set was obtained from a person aged 18-70 years in good health. The CDR3 runs from the conserved cysteine through the conserved F or W. Fields, in order: clone size, V gene, J gene, D gene, CDR3 DNA, CDR3 protein. A D gene is named only where the DNA matches it firmly. Clone size is given for some rows only: seen once, a few or many times, or a class if the clone is expanded.

-	TRBV18	TRBJ1-2	-	TGTGCCAGCTCGCCTTGGGCTTCTAACTATGGCTACACCTTC	CASSPWASNYGYTF
-	TRBV14	TRBJ2-7	-	TGTGCCAGCAGCCAAGATATCCGGGTCGGGGAGCAGTACTTC	CASSQDIRVGEQYF
-	TRBV5-6	TRBJ1-3	-	TGTGCCAGCAGGACCACGGACGGCCGCTCTGGAAACACCATATATTTT	CASRTTDGRSGNTIYF
few	TRBV27	TRBJ1-6	-	TGTGCCAGCAGTTTCTCCGGAGGAGCTAATTCACCCCTCCACTTT	CASSFSGGANSPLHF
-	TRBV4-1	TRBJ2-7	-	TGCGCCAGCAGCCTTATTCCGGGACAACCCTACGAGCAGTACTTC	CASSLIPGQPYEQYF
-	TRBV10-1	TRBJ2-2	-	TGCGCCAGCAGTGAGCTCTATCAGGGATGGAACACCGGGGAGCTGTTTTTT	CASSELYQGWNTGELFF
-	TRBV6-6	TRBJ2-5	-	TGTGCCAGCAGTTACCAACAGGGTGGTCGAGAGACCCAGTACTTC	CASSYQQGGRETQYF
-	TRBV4-2	TRBJ2-7	TRBD2	TGTGCCAGCAGCTTCGGGACTAGCGGGAATGTGCAGTACTTC	CASSFGTSGNVQYF
-	TRBV5-1	TRBJ2-2	-	TGCGCCAGCAGCTCGGGAAGGGAGCTGTTTTTT	CASSSGRELFF
once	TRBV20-1	TRBJ1-1	TRBD1	TGCAGTGCTAACAGGGGAACTGAAGCTTTCTTT	CSANRGTEAFF
-	TRBV5-4	TRBJ2-7	TRBD1	TGTGCCAGCAGCTTGGACAGGGGGCCCCGCTCCTACGAGCAGTACTTC	CASSLDRGPRSYEQYF
-	TRBV5-1	TRBJ2-3	-	TGCGCCAGCAGTCCAGGGAGCACAGATACGCAGTATTTT	CASSPGSTDTQYF
-	TRBV27	TRBJ1-3	-	TGTGCCAGCAGTTTGAAACAGACTGGAAACACCATATATTTT	CASSLKQTGNTIYF
few	TRBV2	TRBJ2-7	-	TGTGCCAGCAGTGTGCAAGTCTACGAGCAGTACTTC	CASSVQVYEQYF
once	TRBV5-1	TRBJ1-5	-	TGCGCCAGCAGCTTGGACCCAGGGACCCATCAGCCCCAGCATTTT	CASSLDPGTHQPQHF
-	TRBV2	TRBJ2-1	-	TGTGCCAGCAGTTGGCAGGGTACCAATGAGCAGTTCTTC	CASSWQGTNEQFF
-	TRBV4-1	TRBJ2-4	-	TGCGCCAGCAGCCAAGTTCCGGAAAACATTCAGTACTTC	CASSQVPENIQYF
once	TRBV5-1	TRBJ2-3	-	TGCGCCAGCAGTTTCTGGGACCGAGACACAGATACGCAGTATTTT	CASSFWDRDTDTQYF
once	TRBV4-3	TRBJ1-2	TRBD1	TGCGCCAGCAGCCCCACAGGGTCGGGACAGCTAAACTATGGCTACACCTTC	CASSPTGSGQLNYGYTF
-	TRBV18	TRBJ2-3	-	TGTGCCAGCTCCCCGACGGATACGCAGTATTTT	CASSPTDTQYF
-	TRBV6-6	TRBJ1-4	-	TGTGCCAGCAGGGCAGGGGAGGGCGGAAATGAAAAACTGTTTTTT	CASRAGEGGNEKLFF
-	TRBV7-9	TRBJ1-1	-	TGTGCCAGCAGCTCTCAGTATGAAGCTTTCTTT	CASSSQYEAFF